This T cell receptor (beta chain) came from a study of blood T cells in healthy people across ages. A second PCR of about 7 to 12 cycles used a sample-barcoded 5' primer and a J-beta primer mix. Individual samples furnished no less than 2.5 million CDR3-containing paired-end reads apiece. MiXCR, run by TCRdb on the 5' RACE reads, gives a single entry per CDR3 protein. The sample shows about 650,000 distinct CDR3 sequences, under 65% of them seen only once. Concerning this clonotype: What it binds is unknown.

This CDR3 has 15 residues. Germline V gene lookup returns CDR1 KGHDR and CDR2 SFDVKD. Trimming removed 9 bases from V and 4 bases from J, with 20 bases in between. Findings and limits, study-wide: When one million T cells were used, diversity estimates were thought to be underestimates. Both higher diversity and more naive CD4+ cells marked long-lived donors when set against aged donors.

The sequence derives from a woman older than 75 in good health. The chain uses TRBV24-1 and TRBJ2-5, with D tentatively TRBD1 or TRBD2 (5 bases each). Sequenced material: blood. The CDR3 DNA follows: TGTGCCACCTCTTTAGGTGGGGACCTGGCAGAGACCCAGTACTTC. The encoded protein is CATSLGGDLAETQYF.